The rows below give T cell receptor beta chains drawn from one sample of a study of OX40 agonist ivuxolimab in advanced cancers. The table came from immunoSEQ multiplex PCR; TCRdb's copy has only in-frame clones and leaves some out. The repertoire holds around 84,000 clones, with about 93% as singletons. The sample here was CD4+ or CD8+ T cells sorted from blood, taken in a trial of the OX40 agonist ivuxolimab. These receptors all stem from an adult with an advanced solid tumor such as melanoma, head and neck, liver or kidney cancer. Each CDR3 is given with its conserved first and last residue. The D gene is left open where the match is weak.

d_call	j_call	v_call	cdr3_aa	cdr3_nt
NA	TRBJ2-6	TRBV6-4	CASRQVSGANVLTF	TGTGCCAGCAGACAGGTCTCTGGGGCCAACGTCCTGACTTTC
NA	TRBJ1-5	TRBV19	CASSMREPEQPQHF	TGTGCCAGTAGTATGAGGGAGCCGGAGCAGCCCCAGCATTTT
TRBD1	TRBJ1-4	TRBV29-1	CSVLPGTGLGEKLFF	TGCAGCGTTCTTCCCGGGACAGGGTTGGGTGAAAAACTGTTTTTT
TRBD1	TRBJ1-4	TRBV5-1	CASSMTGVAELFF	TGCGCCAGCAGCATGACAGGGGTCGCGGAACTGTTTTTT
TRBD1	TRBJ1-1	TRBV4-2	CASSQASGPQGTEAFF	TGTGCCAGCAGCCAAGCATCCGGGCCACAGGGGACCGAAGCTTTCTTT
TRBD1	TRBJ1-2	TRBV11-2	CASSFWDRGGYTF	TGTGCCAGCAGCTTTTGGGACAGGGGAGGCTACACCTTC
NA	TRBJ1-2	TRBV11-3	CASSLRTRDYTF	TGTGCCAGCAGCTTACGTACTCGGGACTACACCTTC
NA	TRBJ2-7	TRBV7-2	CASSLDGGDAYEQYF	TGTGCCAGCAGCTTAGATGGAGGGGATGCCTACGAGCAGTACTTC
NA	TRBJ2-2	TRBV11-2	CASRFNPGTGELFF	TGTGCCAGCAGGTTCAACCCAGGGACCGGGGAGCTGTTTTTT
TRBD1	TRBJ1-1	TRBV9	CASNRGEGTEAFF	TGTGCCAGCAACAGGGGAGAGGGGACTGAAGCTTTCTTT